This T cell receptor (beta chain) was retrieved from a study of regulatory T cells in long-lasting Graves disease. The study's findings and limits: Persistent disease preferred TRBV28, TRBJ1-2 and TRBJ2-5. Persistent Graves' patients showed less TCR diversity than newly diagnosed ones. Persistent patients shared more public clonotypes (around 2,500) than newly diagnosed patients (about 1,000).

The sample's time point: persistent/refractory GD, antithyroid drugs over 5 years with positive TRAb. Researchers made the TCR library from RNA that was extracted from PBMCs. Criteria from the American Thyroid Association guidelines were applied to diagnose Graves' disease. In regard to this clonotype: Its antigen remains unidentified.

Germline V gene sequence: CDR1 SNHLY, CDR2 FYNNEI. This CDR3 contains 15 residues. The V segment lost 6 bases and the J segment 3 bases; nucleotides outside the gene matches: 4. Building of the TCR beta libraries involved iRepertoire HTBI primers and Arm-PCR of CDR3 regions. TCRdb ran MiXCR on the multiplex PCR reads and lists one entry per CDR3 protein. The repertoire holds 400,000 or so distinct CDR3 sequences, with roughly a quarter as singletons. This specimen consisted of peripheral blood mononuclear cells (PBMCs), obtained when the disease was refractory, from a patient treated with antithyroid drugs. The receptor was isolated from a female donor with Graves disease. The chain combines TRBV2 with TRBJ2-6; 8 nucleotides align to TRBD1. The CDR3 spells CASSSGTGGANVLTF. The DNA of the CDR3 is TGTGCCAGCAGCTCCGGGACAGGTGGGGCCAACGTCCTGACTTTC.